The clone carrying this T cell receptor beta chain was detected a few times. What it recognizes is unknown. This sample is drawn from a study of T cell repertoires in cytomegalovirus infection. General study findings and limits: Dominant in the ex vivo response were TCR beta clonotypes restricted by HLA-C and specific for CMV.

TCRdb reprocessed the reads via MiXCR and lists one record per CDR3 protein. Of 900,000 to 950,000 distinct CDR3 sequences listed, roughly 30% were seen once; the top ten hold 11% to 15%. Sequences were derived from cultured CD8+ T cells from PBMCs, sampled from culture after CMV antigen stimulation. The receptor was isolated from a human donor in good health (CMV status not recorded). Some clones in this sample may be carry-over from other donors' samples.

CDR3 nucleotide sequence: TGTGCCAGCAGCAGGCGTGGACGGTTCAATGAGCAGTTCTTC. Translating gives CASSRRGRFNEQFF. This rearrangement joins TRBV11-3 to TRBJ2-1; D ambiguous. Germline CDR1 SGHNT, CDR2 YENEEA. The CDR3 runs 14 residues. Trimming pared 5 bases from V and 6 bases from J, leaving 14 bases between.